This T cell receptor (beta chain) was captured in a study of T cell repertoires in aging, cancer and after chemotherapy. Study summary: Chronic lymphocytic leukemia patients on fludarabine- or bendamustine-based regimens gave paired samples before and after chemotherapy. Study-wide points: Lymphoid organ infiltration in hematological cancer patients may impair thymic emigration or peripheral T cell expansion. Healthy donors lost TCR diversity with age mainly through richness, cancer patients through richness and evenness. In each cancer cohort, median generation probability increased across chemotherapy, suggesting thymic output rebounded.

Amplification of TCR beta used genomic DNA extracted from peripheral blood. Multiplex touch-down PCR with TRB-A/B primers amplified rearranged V-D-J TRB sequences. TCRdb reanalysed the multiplex PCR reads using MiXCR and keeps one entry per CDR3 protein. The data hold under 4,000 distinct CDR3 sequences, with approximately 20% observed a single time. About this clonotype: Its antigen remains unknown.

Trimming took 4 bases from V and 4 from J; bases not matched to a gene: 2. Germline V gene lookup returns CDR1 SGHDN and CDR2 FVKESK. This CDR3 has 13 residues. The TCR sequence derives from a human donor with a blood cancer. The source material was blood. The V call is TRBV14, the J call TRBJ1-2; 8 bases agree with TRBD1. CDR3 amino acids: CASSPGQGYGYTF. As DNA, the CDR3 is TGTGCCAGCAGCCCCGGACAGGGCTATGGCTACACCTTC.